This T cell receptor beta chain is from a study of cytomegalovirus exposure and HLA in healthy donors. Researchers ran the PCR with 60 Vbeta and 13 Jbeta primers. Sequencing used immunoSEQ multiplex PCR; TCRdb keeps in-frame clones, though not all of them. The data contain 150,000 or so clones, around 77% of them singletons. The CDR3 runs 15 residues. Germline trimming cut 6 bases from V and 7 bases from J; bases unmatched to any gene: 7. Germline V gives CDR1 SNHLY, CDR2 FYNNEI. Notes on the study in general: Among TCR beta chains of equal frequency, HLA-associated ones were more clonally expanded in a later analysis. In a later analysis, CMV-associated beta chains were mostly HLA-associated, it appeared. Common viral pathogens (according to a later analysis) appeared linked to several of the most significant clusters. Versus the 666-donor mean, an Asian-associated ancestry cluster reportedly showed fewer N-insertions in a later analysis.

On this clone: Its antigen is undetermined.

The receptor comes from a woman aged 30 to 39 in good health and CMV-seronegative. Sequencing was performed on PBMCs. The rearrangement uses TRBV2 and TRBJ1-6; 9 nucleotides agree with TRBD1. CDR3 nucleotide sequence: TGTGCCAGCAGAGCCGGGACAGGGCGCAATTCACCCCTCCACTTT. It encodes CASRAGTGRNSPLHF.